The T cell receptor beta chain described here comes from a study of graft-versus-host responses after intestinal transplantation. About the study: The transplants performed in recipients were multivisceral, liver-intestinal, or isolated intestinal. All recipients were given anti-thymocyte globulin induction, and tacrolimus and steroids were then administered for around three years.

This CDR3 has 14 residues. With 4 bases clipped from V and 7 bases from J, the junction kept 6 bases outside the gene matches. Germline assignment: CDR1 ENHRY and CDR2 SYGVKD. Details on this clone: Its antigen is undetermined.

Study results and caveats: Graft-versus-host to host-versus-graft clonal ratios in allografts were high in patients with graft-donor T cell macrochimerism. GvH clonotypes were identified within recipient marrow, with a subset emerging first in ileum or blood.

Assay used: immunoSEQ multiplex PCR; TCRdb lists only in-frame clones, some missing. The table includes more than 65,000 clones, over 75% detected once. The sequence was collected from a human donor who was the organ donor for an intestinal transplant. V gene TRBV10-3 combines with J gene TRBJ1-4, with 7 bases that match TRBD1. Sequenced here: unstimulated CD4+ T cells sorted from spleen or lymph node cells, sampled before transplant. Here the CDR3 DNA reads TGTGCCATCAGTGCGGGGGGGGACAGTGAAAAACTGTTTTTT. It codes for CAISAGGDSEKLFF.